This T cell receptor beta chain was sequenced for a study of Ad26.COV2.S vaccination and SARS-CoV-2 variants. This table comes from immunoSEQ multiplex PCR, and its TCRdb copy is limited to in-frame clones, with some not included. Of about 400,000 clones in the sample, 70% to 90% were seen once. CDR3 size: 13 residues. Per germline, CDR1 DFQATT and CDR2 SNEGSKA (reference sequence). Trimming pared 6 bases from V and 3 bases from J, leaving 15 bases between. Regarding treatment: around 19 received Ad26.COV2.S at low or high dose, single or two shots; roughly five received placebo; per-sample allocation not given. The samples date from day 63 after the first vaccine or placebo injection.

V and J are TRBV20-1 and TRBJ2-7, with D perhaps given as TRBD1 or TRBD2 (5 bases each). The specimen comprised peripheral blood, sampled in a trial of Ad26.COV2.S vaccine versus placebo. This TCR came from a person aged 18 to 59 who received the Ad26.COV2.S COVID-19 vaccine or a placebo. The CDR3 nucleotides read TGCAGTGCGAGTCGGGACCGAAACTACGAGCAGTACTTC. Its translation: CSASRDRNYEQYF.